This entry lists 3 T cell receptor beta chains sequenced from one sample in a study of CD8 T cells in Susac syndrome. Reverse transcription of about 0.5 to 1 ug RNA used random hexamers. TCRdb itself ran the immunoSEQ multiplex PCR reads through MiXCR, one entry per CDR3 protein. This sample carries tens of thousands of distinct CDR3 sequences, 93% of them seen once, and the ten largest clones take 0.5% to 0.65%. The material sequenced was CD4+ T cells from PBMCs. These TCRs come from a human donor with Susac syndrome.

The chain carries TRBV4-2 and TRBJ2-7; 10 bases align to TRBD2. This CDR3 is built from 15 residues. Unmatched junction bases numbered 4, after V lost 1 base and J lost 4 bases. Germline V lookup: CDR1 LGHNA, CDR2 YNFKEQ. The CDR3 nucleotides are TGTGCCAGCAGCCAAGGTAGCGGGGGGAGGTACGAGCAGTACTTC. This encodes CASSQGSGGRYEQYF.

This rearrangement joins TRBV29-1 to TRBJ2-2, with TRBD1 as a possible D gene (6 bases). Per the germline V gene, CDR1 is SQVTM and CDR2 is ANQGSEA. The CDR3 length is 15 residues. V lost 6 bases to trimming and J lost 5 bases, with 19 bases between them. CDR3 sequence: CSVPQGPTLTGELFF. CDR3 nucleotide sequence: TGCAGCGTACCACAGGGTCCCACCCTTACCGGGGAGCTGTTTTTT.

The chain is built from TRBV29-1 and TRBJ2-1; 9 bases are shared with TRBD2. The V gene end was trimmed by 6 bases and the J gene end by 5 bases; junction bases not matched to a gene: 8. Germline loops: CDR1 SQVTM, CDR2 ANQGSEA. This CDR3 is built from 14 residues. CDR3 residues: CSVIPGLANNEQFF. The CDR3 nucleotides are TGCAGCGTGATACCGGGACTAGCAAACAATGAGCAGTTCTTC.